These 24 T cell receptor beta chains share one sample of origin, sequenced in a study of blood T cells in healthy people across ages. For the second PCR, which ran for roughly 7 to 11 cycles, a sample-barcoded 5' primer and a J-beta primer mix were used. TCRdb reanalysed the 5' RACE reads using MiXCR and keeps one entry per CDR3 protein. The sample holds approximately 600,000 distinct CDR3 sequences, under 70% seen once. The sequencing sample was made of blood. The source of these receptors is a man aged 60 to 69 in good health.

This clonotype was seen a few times. At one boundary the junction diverges from the germline segment, which might be a read error. The rearrangement uses TRBV7-2 and TRBJ2-3, with no clear D. The CDR3 sequence is 15 residues long. CDR1 SGHTA and CDR2 FQGNSA come from the germline V gene. CDR3 in DNA: TGCGCCAGCAGCTTGGTTGGCCTTAGCACAGATACGCAGTATTTT. Translating gives CASSLVGLSTDTQYF.

The V gene is TRBV4-1, the J gene TRBJ2-5, with D tentatively TRBD2 (7 bases). The V gene's germline CDR1 is MGHRA and CDR2 YSYEKL. Trimming took 6 bases from V and 5 from J, leaving 22 bases between them. The length of the CDR3 is 16 residues. CDR3 bases: TGCGCCAGCAGAGGGGGTGCGAGGGGGGGCTTTGAGACCCAGTACTTC. Translating gives CASRGGARGGFETQYF.

The chain joins TRBV6-1 to TRBJ1-6, with D unclear. The CDR3 consists of 14 residues. Germline CDR1 MNHNS, CDR2 SASEGT. Trimming shortened V by 4 bases and J by 6 bases, and 10 bases separated the two germline ends. The CDR3 sequence: CASSGAPGNSPLHF. CDR3 DNA: TGTGCCAGCAGTGGGGCGCCTGGTAATTCACCCCTCCACTTT.

The V and J genes are TRBV29-1 and TRBJ2-3, with D perhaps TRBD1 (5 bases). The length of the CDR3 is 13 residues. V shed 2 bases and J shed 2 bases, with 8 bases lying between them. The V gene's germline CDR1 is SQVTM and CDR2 ANQGSEA. The CDR3 DNA reads TGCAGCGTTGAAAAGGGGTCCACAGATACGCAGTATTTT. Protein: CSVEKGSTDTQYF.

V gene TRBV20-1 combines with J gene TRBJ2-3; no firm D call. The V gene's germline CDR1 is DFQATT and CDR2 SNEGSKA (reference sequence). V dropped 5 bases and J dropped 0 bases, with 6 bases sitting between them. This CDR3 region has 12 residues. CDR3 nucleotides: TGCAGTGCTGAGGAGAGCACAGATACGCAGTATTTT. It specifies CSAEESTDTQYF.

Written as DNA, the CDR3 is TGCGCCAGCAGCGTAACAGGGGGTGACCGTGAAGCTTTCTTT. This codes for CASSVTGGDREAFF. The rearrangement uses TRBV5-1 and TRBJ1-1, with TRBD1 matching over 8 bases. The germline CDR1 and CDR2 sequences are SGHRS and YFSETQ. The V and J ends lost 4 bases and 7 bases, in that order; junction bases with no gene match: 9. The CDR3 runs to 14 residues.

The chain is built from TRBV12-3 or TRBV12-4 and TRBJ2-1, with D possibly matching TRBD1 (6 bases). The CDR3 loop spans 15 amino acids. V dropped 5 bases and J dropped 8 bases, with 19 bases sitting between them. CDR3 amino acids: CASSRRGQGLHEQFF. For the CDR3, the DNA is TGTGCCAGCAGTCGGCGTGGGCAGGGGTTACATGAGCAGTTCTTC.

This clonotype was counted between two and nine times. DNA for the CDR3: TGTGCCAGGGACTCAGGGGAAGCTTTCTTT. Its translation: CARDSGEAFF. V is TRBV28 and J is TRBJ1-1; weak D call: TRBD1 (5 bases). V gave up 9 bases and J gave up 8 bases, with 10 bases separating them. CDR1 is MDHEN, CDR2 SYDVKM, per germline. The CDR3 covers 10 residues. The full variable domain, with the rest looked up from reference TRBV28 and TRBJ1-1, is DVKVTQSSRYLVKRTGEKVFLECVQDMDHENMFWYRQDPGLGLRLIYFSYDVKMKEKGDIPEGYSVSREKKERFSLILESASTNQTSMYLCARDSGEAFFGQGTRLTVV.

The chain combines TRBV12-3 or TRBV12-4 with TRBJ2-3; TRBD2 aligns across 14 bases. There are 16 residues in the CDR3. J was trimmed by 5 bases and V by 6 bases; bases with no gene match: 7. CDR3 protein: CASRLTSGGAKDTQYF. The DNA of the CDR3 is TGTGCCAGCAGGTTGACTAGCGGGGGGGCTAAAGATACGCAGTATTTT.

This chain joins TRBV2 and TRBJ1-2, with TRBD1 identical over 7 bases. The CDR3 is 12 amino acids. V lost 8 bases to trimming and J lost 7 bases; unmatched junction nucleotides: 7. Germline CDR1 reads SNHLY; CDR2 reads FYNNEI. CDR3 in DNA: TGTGCCAGCGGACGACAGGGTCCTGGCTACACCTTC. Residues: CASGRQGPGYTF. The whole variable domain, remainder taken from reference TRBV2 and TRBJ1-2, is EPEVTQTPSHQVTQMGQEVILRCVPISNHLYFYWYRQILGQKVEFLVSFYNNEISEKSEIFDDQFSVERPDGSNFTLKIRSTKLEDSAMYFCASGRQGPGYTFGSGTRLTVV.

V is TRBV6-6 and J is TRBJ2-1, with D possibly being TRBD2 (6 bases). The CDR3 runs to 13 residues. The germline V and J ends were trimmed by 5 bases and 5 bases, with 10 bases remaining between them. Germline lookup yields CDR1 MNHNY and CDR2 SVGAGI (reference sequence). Here the CDR3 reads CASSGTVHNEQFF. CDR3 coding DNA: TGTGCCAGCAGTGGGACTGTACACAATGAGCAGTTCTTC.

A few counts support this clonotype. This rearrangement joins TRBV28 to TRBJ1-1; no firm D call. Per germline, CDR1 MDHEN and CDR2 SYDVKM. The CDR3 loop spans 13 amino acids. V gave up 3 bases and J gave up 3 bases, with 8 bases separating them. This CDR3 reads CASSFGRYTEAFF. Here the CDR3 DNA reads TGTGCCAGCAGTTTTGGTAGGTACACTGAAGCTTTCTTT.

The V gene is TRBV20-1, the J gene TRBJ2-3; D assignment may be TRBD1 or TRBD2 (6 bases each). Trimming removed 4 bases from V and 8 bases from J, with 16 bases in between. Germline CDR1 DFQATT, CDR2 SNEGSKA (reference sequence). This CDR3 has 13 residues. CDR3 region: CSATTDWGATQYF. The CDR3 DNA sequence: TGCAGTGCTACAACCGACTGGGGGGCTACGCAGTATTTT.

J is TRBJ2-5 and V is TRBV6-1, with D maybe TRBD2 (6 bases). The J call may not be correct, given that the DNA end is closer to TRBJ2-7. CDR1 and CDR2 (germline): MNHNS, SASEGT. The CDR3 length is 15 residues. CDR3 sequence (DNA): TGTGCCAGCTCCGGGTGGGGGACTCCCCCCTACGAGCAGTACTTC. Encoded protein: CASSGWGTPPYEQYF.

Only a few counts were recorded for this clonotype. The chain carries TRBV12-3 or TRBV12-4 and TRBJ2-5; 10 bases agree with TRBD2. The CDR3 is made up of 15 amino acids. The V and J ends lost 5 bases and 5 bases, in that order; junction bases with no gene match: 8. The CDR3 protein is CASSRSSSGGETQYF. CDR3 bases: TGTGCCAGCAGTCGGTCCTCTAGCGGGGGTGAGACCCAGTACTTC.

The chain has TRBV5-1 and TRBJ2-5; D is perhaps TRBD2 (7 bases). Germline CDR1 reads SGHRS; CDR2 reads YFSETQ. V lost 6 bases to trimming and J lost 2 bases, with 14 bases between them. The CDR3 has 14 amino acids. CDR3 bases: TGCGCCAGCACGACGGGGAGGGGGCAAGAGACCCAGTACTTC. Residues: CASTTGRGQETQYF.

The chain is built from TRBV20-1 and TRBJ2-3; D is perhaps TRBD1 (5 bases). This CDR3 contains 14 residues. Germline assignment: CDR1 DFQATT and CDR2 SNEGSKA (reference sequence). V was cut by 6 bases and J by 3 bases, with 16 bases left in between. The CDR3 sequence: CSAHPETETDTQYF. CDR3 bases: TGCAGTGCCCACCCTGAGACAGAGACAGATACGCAGTATTTT.

The chain couples TRBV14 to TRBJ1-2; D unresolved. Germline values: CDR1 SGHDN, CDR2 FVKESK. CDR3 length: 15 residues. The V end was cut by 0 bases, the J end by 0 bases, with 8 bases between. The CDR3 sequence: CASSQDRMANYGYTF. The CDR3 coding sequence is TGTGCCAGCAGCCAAGATCGAATGGCTAACTATGGCTACACCTTC.

V is TRBV10-3 and J is TRBJ1-2; 9 bases agree with TRBD1. The junction had 7 bases not matched to a gene; V was cut back by 6 bases and J by 8 bases. The CDR3 sequence is 13 residues long. Germline CDR1 is ENHRY and CDR2 is SYGVKD. The CDR3 coding sequence is TGTGCCATCAGCCCTCCGGGACAGGGCGGCTACACCTTC. Amino acids: CAISPPGQGGYTF.

The chain has TRBV19 and TRBJ2-7, with no clear D. The CDR3 is 13 amino acids. Trimming stripped 2 bases from V and 2 bases from J, with 7 bases between. The germline gives CDR1 LNHDA, CDR2 SQIVND (reference sequence). The CDR3 DNA reads as TGTGCCAGTAGTATAAACGTGCCCTACGAGCAGTACTTC. The encoded protein is CASSINVPYEQYF.

The chain carries TRBV7-9 and TRBJ1-1; D gene uncertain. CDR3 size: 14 residues. Germline V CDR1 and CDR2: SEHNR, FQNEAQ (reference sequence). Trimming cost V 0 bases and J 1 base, with 6 bases left between them. In DNA, the CDR3 is TGTGCCAGCAGCTTAGCCCTCTCGAACACTGAAGCTTTCTTT. Translating gives CASSLALSNTEAFF.

This clonotype was observed a handful of times. The junction does not match germline at one end; this may be a read error. This chain joins TRBV18 and TRBJ2-1, with 11 bases fitting TRBD1. The CDR3 covers 16 residues. Germline V gives CDR1 KGHSH, CDR2 LQKENI. In nucleotides, the CDR3 is TGTGCCAGCTCCCCACAGGACAGGGGGCTAGGCAATGAGCAGTTCTTC. It specifies CASSPQDRGLGNEQFF.

This clonotype turned up a few times. V usage is TRBV15 and J usage is TRBJ2-4; TRBD1 might be the D (6 bases). The last part of the DNA fits TRBJ2-5 better; the J call may be wrong. There are 17 residues in the CDR3. Germline assignment: CDR1 LNHNV and CDR2 YYDKDF (reference sequence). The CDR3 here is CATSRALAGAFQETQYF. The CDR3 DNA sequence: TGTGCCACCAGCAGAGCCCTCGCAGGGGCCTTCCAAGAGACCCAGTACTTC.

The rearrangement uses TRBV5-1 and TRBJ2-5, with D tentatively TRBD1 (7 bases). The V gene lost 3 bases and the J gene lost 4 bases, with 22 bases spanning the gap. CDR1 SGHRS and CDR2 YFSETQ come from the germline V gene. The length of the CDR3 is 17 residues. In DNA form, the CDR3 reads TGCGCCAGCAGCTGGAGGGATCCAGGGGGTTTCGGAGAGACCCAGTACTTC. It specifies CASSWRDPGGFGETQYF.